Presented here are 28 T cell receptor beta chains from one specimen sequenced in a study of T cells in Graves' hyperthyroidism and ophthalmopathy. Regions amplified from RNA transcripts were the TCR beta CDR3 regions. The HTBI primer set was used in a first-round RT-PCR of the TCR CDR3. TCRdb passed the multiplex PCR reads through MiXCR, listing each CDR3 protein once. The repertoire has a few hundred thousand distinct CDR3 sequences, roughly 15% of them found once; the top ten carry roughly 33%. Material: blood. The origin of the receptors is a woman aged 40 to 55 with Graves' ophthalmopathy.

This clonotype was observed many times. The gene calls are TRBV28 and TRBJ1-5; D call uncertain. V dropped 3 bases and J dropped 4 bases, with 13 bases sitting between them. Germline V gene sequence: CDR1 MDHEN, CDR2 SYDVKM. The CDR3 runs 15 residues. The CDR3 region has the DNA TGTGCCAGCAGTTTGCCCAGCGATTTAAATCAGCCCCAGCATTTT. Translating it yields CASSLPSDLNQPQHF.

This clonotype came up many times. This chain joins TRBV6-1 and TRBJ1-1; TRBD1 might be the D (6 bases). V gave up 8 bases and J gave up 1 base, with 11 bases separating them. The germline CDR1 and CDR2 sequences are MNHNS and SASEGT. This CDR3 is built from 13 residues. The CDR3 nucleotides read TGTGCCAGCGTAGGACAGACGAACACTGAAGCTTTCTTT. As protein: CASVGQTNTEAFF.

The chain carries TRBV13 and TRBJ1-2; D not resolved. Trimming removed 0 bases at V and 8 bases at J, with 7 bases between. The CDR3 spans 12 residues. CDR1 and CDR2 from the germline V gene are PRHDT and FYEKMQ (reference sequence). CDR3 residues: CASSLGIGGYTF. The DNA of the CDR3 is TGTGCCAGCAGCTTAGGCATCGGAGGCTACACCTTC.

In its sample, this clonotype was seen many times. This chain uses TRBV19 with TRBJ2-6; 8 bases are a match to TRBD1. J was trimmed by 0 bases and V by 6 bases; bases with no gene match: 7. The germline CDR1 and CDR2 sequences are LNHDA and SQIVND (reference sequence). This CDR3 spans 17 amino acids. CDR3: CASRLRQGSSGANVLTF. The CDR3 DNA reads TGTGCCAGTAGGCTGAGACAGGGGAGCTCTGGGGCCAACGTCCTGACTTTC.

This clonotype was counted only a few times. The genes are TRBV14 and TRBJ1-1, with D perhaps TRBD1 (5 bases). Per germline, CDR1 SGHDN and CDR2 FVKESK. Trimming took 1 base from V and 5 from J, leaving 11 bases between them. The CDR3 has 14 amino acids. The CDR3 bases are TGTGCCAGCAGCCAAGTCGTGGGGGGGACTGAAGCTTTCTTT. It specifies CASSQVVGGTEAFF.

The V call is TRBV28, the J call TRBJ2-7; 8 nucleotides align to TRBD2. From germline, CDR1 is MDHEN and CDR2 SYDVKM. The V and J ends lost 6 bases and 6 bases, in that order; junction bases with no gene match: 13. The CDR3 length is 15 residues. Here the CDR3 DNA reads TGTGCCAGCAGCCGTACTAGCGGAGGACAACGCGAGCAGTACTTC. It yields the protein CASSRTSGGQREQYF.

This clonotype appeared many times. The chain joins TRBV2 to TRBJ1-2; D ambiguous. The V end lost 6 bases, the J end lost 2 bases, and 13 bases lay between the germline ends. CDR3 size: 14 residues. CDR1 and CDR2 (germline): SNHLY, FYNNEI. CDR3 sequence reads: CASRYGVQNYGYTF. CDR3 nucleotide sequence: TGTGCCAGCAGGTATGGGGTGCAGAACTATGGCTACACCTTC.

This clonotype was seen at least ten times. This chain joins TRBV6-2 or TRBV6-3 and TRBJ1-2; D not certain. Germline V gene sequence: CDR1 MNHEY, CDR2 SVGEGT. The CDR3 extends over 13 amino acids. The ends were cut back, 6 bases at V and 0 bases at J, with 8 bases in the middle. The CDR3 protein is CASSLTSNYGYTF. The CDR3, as DNA: TGTGCCAGCAGCCTAACATCTAACTATGGCTACACCTTC.

The V gene is TRBV7-9, the J gene TRBJ1-4; D might be TRBD1 (5 bases). The CDR3 is 14 amino acids. Germline CDR1 and CDR2: SEHNR and FQNEAQ (reference sequence). V was trimmed by 3 bases and J by 4 bases, leaving 9 bases between them. This CDR3 is CASSLGRVNEKLFF. The CDR3 nucleotides are TGTGCCAGCAGCTTGGGCAGGGTTAATGAAAAACTGTTTTTT.

This clonotype was counted many times. CDR3 DNA: TGTGCCAGCAGTTACTTAACACCGGGACAGGGTTACGAGCAGTACTTC. Protein product: CASSYLTPGQGYEQYF. The chain is built from TRBV6-6 and TRBJ2-7; 9 nucleotides line up with TRBD1. In germline, CDR1 is MNHNY, CDR2 SVGAGI (reference sequence). The length of the CDR3 is 16 residues. Trimming took 1 base from V and 4 from J; bases not matched to a gene: 8.

This clonotype has just a few counts. The chain uses TRBV9 and TRBJ2-2; the D gene is possibly TRBD2 (6 bases). CDR3 size: 16 residues. Trimming removed 1 base from V and 0 bases from J, with 10 bases in between. The germline gives CDR1 SGDLS, CDR2 YYNGEE. In DNA, the CDR3 is TGTGCCAGCAGCGTAACTGGACTACCGAACACCGGGGAGCTGTTTTTT. Protein: CASSVTGLPNTGELFF.

Written as DNA, the CDR3 is TGTGCCAGTCAAACAGGGTTTCGCGCAGATACGCAGTATTTT. Its protein is CASQTGFRADTQYF. J is TRBJ2-3 and V is TRBV19, with D possibly matching TRBD1 (6 bases). Trimming left V 8 bases short and J 4 bases short, with 16 bases between. From germline, CDR1 is LNHDA and CDR2 SQIVND (reference sequence). The CDR3 totals 14 residues.

This clonotype was found a few times. This chain links TRBV20-1 with TRBJ1-6, with a tentative D call TRBD1 (5 bases). Trimming shortened V by 1 base and J by 13 bases, and 17 bases separated the two germline ends. The germline gives CDR1 DFQATT, CDR2 SNEGSKA (reference sequence). The CDR3 loop spans 14 amino acids. The CDR3 DNA follows: TGCAGTGCTAGAGTCGGCCAGGGTGTTGGTCCCCTCCACTTT. It specifies CSARVGQGVGPLHF.

This clonotype occurred many times. The gene calls are TRBV6-1 and TRBJ1-2, with D unresolved. The CDR3 consists of 17 residues. In germline, CDR1 is MNHNS, CDR2 SASEGT. Trimming stripped 5 bases from V and 1 base from J, with 20 bases between. CDR3 region: CASSQPYGGIYNYGYTF. CDR3 sequence (DNA): TGTGCCAGCAGTCAGCCTTACGGAGGAATCTATAACTATGGCTACACCTTC.

This clonotype has ten or more counts. This rearrangement joins TRBV12-5 to TRBJ1-1; D is possibly TRBD1 (5 bases). The germline gives CDR1 LGHNT, CDR2 FRNRAP. With 1 base removed from V and 1 base from J, the gap between germline ends came to 7 bases. The CDR3 is 14 residues long. The CDR3 here is CASGLGGGNTEAFF. CDR3 nucleotide sequence: TGTGCTAGTGGTTTGGGCGGGGGGAACACTGAAGCTTTCTTT.

This clonotype was counted ten times or more. The rearrangement joins TRBV20-1 to TRBJ2-7, with 9 bases that match TRBD2. The V segment lost 4 bases and the J segment 4 bases; nucleotides outside the gene matches: 8. The germline V gene encodes CDR1 DFQATT and CDR2 SNEGSKA (reference sequence). This CDR3 has 14 residues. CDR3 in amino acids: CSAKTSGAYYEQYF. CDR3 nucleotides: TGCAGTGCTAAGACTAGCGGAGCATATTACGAGCAGTACTTC.

This clonotype was observed many times. The gene calls are TRBV5-1 and TRBJ1-1; D is perhaps TRBD1 (5 bases). Per germline, CDR1 SGHRS and CDR2 YFSETQ. Trimming removed 2 bases from V and 4 bases from J, with 12 bases in between. This CDR3 has 14 residues. In nucleotides, the CDR3 is TGCGCCAGCAGCTTTACGGGGGGGGGCACTGAAGCTTTCTTT. This codes for CASSFTGGGTEAFF.

The chain carries TRBV20-1 and TRBJ1-5; 8 bases fit TRBD1. V was pared by 2 bases and J by 4 bases, with 7 bases of the junction left unmatched. Germline CDR1 and CDR2: DFQATT and SNEGSKA (reference sequence). CDR3 length equals 15 residues. CDR3: CSARTDREFNQPQHF. In DNA, the CDR3 is TGCAGTGCTAGAACGGACAGGGAATTTAATCAGCCCCAGCATTTT.

This clonotype came up a few times. The chain uses TRBV20-1 and TRBJ1-3; 9 bases are shared with TRBD1. V was pared by 0 bases and J by 3 bases, with 12 bases of the junction left unmatched. The V gene's germline CDR1 is DFQATT and CDR2 SNEGSKA (reference sequence). This CDR3 has 18 amino acids. CDR3 sequence reads: CSARDNRGRRVDGNTIYF. Written as DNA, the CDR3 is TGCAGTGCTAGAGATAACAGGGGGCGGAGGGTGGATGGAAACACCATATATTTT.

This clonotype was observed a handful of times. This chain uses TRBV3-1 with TRBJ1-3; 8 positions agree with TRBD1. From germline, CDR1 is LGHDT and CDR2 YNNKEL (reference sequence). The CDR3 spans 14 residues. V was pared by 4 bases and J by 3 bases, with 2 bases of the junction left unmatched. As DNA, the CDR3 is TGTGCCAGCAGCCTCGGACAGGGTGGAAACACCATATATTTT. Translated: CASSLGQGGNTIYF.

For this clonotype: Given a much more abundant clone one base away, this may be a read error. V gene TRBV20-1 combines with J gene TRBJ1-2, with 7 bases aligning to TRBD1. The germline V gene has CDR1 DFQATT and CDR2 SNEGSKA (reference sequence). This CDR3 has 14 amino acids. CDR3 bases: TGCAGTGCTAGACAGGGGGAGGTGGACTATGGCTGCACCTTC. Encoded protein: CSARQGEVDYGCTF.

This clonotype was counted at least ten times. The CDR3 spells CVTKDSYNNEQFF. The CDR3 DNA follows: TGTGTCACAAAGGATAGCTACAACAATGAGCAGTTCTTC. This sequence joins TRBV10-3 and TRBJ2-1; D ambiguous. CDR3 length: 13 residues. Germline lookup yields CDR1 ENHRY and CDR2 SYGVKD.

This clonotype was counted at least ten times. The chain combines TRBV12-3 or TRBV12-4 with TRBJ1-5; D remains unclear. V lost 5 bases to trimming and J lost 1 base, with 9 bases between them. This CDR3 comprises 14 residues. Written as DNA, the CDR3 is TGTGCCAGCAGTCGGCAGGCGAGCAATCAGCCCCAGCATTTT. Protein sequence: CASSRQASNQPQHF.

This clonotype came up many times. V usage is TRBV7-9 and J usage is TRBJ2-5, with D possibly being TRBD1 or TRBD2 (5 bases each). The V gene's germline CDR1 is SEHNR and CDR2 FQNEAQ (reference sequence). V lost 2 bases, J lost 3 bases, and 10 bases lay in between. The CDR3 spans 14 residues. CDR3 sequence: CASSLTRGEETQYF. DNA for the CDR3: TGTGCCAGCAGCTTAACCCGAGGGGAAGAGACCCAGTACTTC.

This chain links TRBV9 with TRBJ1-4, with a tentative D call TRBD1 (6 bases). The CDR3 has 15 amino acids. Germline CDR1 and CDR2: SGDLS and YYNGEE. The V and J ends lost 4 bases and 5 bases respectively, with 15 bases between them. DNA for the CDR3: TGTGCCAGCAGCACCCACCAGGGGAGGAATGAAAAACTGTTTTTT. Its translation: CASSTHQGRNEKLFF.

V and J are TRBV7-6 and TRBJ1-3, with TRBD1 matching over 9 bases. Germline V gene sequence: CDR1 SGHVS, CDR2 FNYEAQ. V shed 1 base, J shed 3 bases, and the junction held 4 bases outside the gene matches. This CDR3 is 16 amino acids long. CDR3 nucleotides: TGTGCCAGCAGCTTAGGGGGACAGGGTCTTGGAAACACCATATATTTT. Its translation: CASSLGGQGLGNTIYF.

With regard to this clonotype: One end of the junction does not line up with germline, which may come from a read error. The chain uses TRBV14 and TRBJ1-1, with 7 nucleotides matching TRBD1. Per germline, CDR1 SGHDN and CDR2 FVKESK. The CDR3 loop spans 11 amino acids. As DNA, the CDR3 is TGCTGGGGACAGATGAACACTGAAGCTTTCTTT. Translating gives CWGQMNTEAFF.

The gene calls are TRBV6-1 and TRBJ1-3, with D possibly TRBD1 on 5 matching bases. The CDR3 consists of 11 residues. CDR1 MNHNS and CDR2 SASEGT come from the germline V gene. Trimming left V 7 bases short and J 5 bases short, with 6 bases between. CDR3 residues: CASTGRNTIYF. As DNA, the CDR3 is TGTGCCAGCACAGGGAGAAACACCATATATTTT.